A single sample gave rise to the 14 T cell receptor beta chains below, sequenced in a study of T cells in Graves' hyperthyroidism and ophthalmopathy. The CDR3 regions of TCR beta were amplified from RNA transcripts. Using the HTBI primer set, a first-round RT-PCR was run on the TCR CDR3. Using its own MiXCR run on the multiplex PCR reads, TCRdb lists one record per CDR3 protein. The sample lists 370,000 or so distinct CDR3 sequences; more than 20% were seen once. Sequenced sample: blood. The receptor source for this set is a man in his fifties with Graves' hyperthyroidism.

The gene calls are TRBV24-1 and TRBJ1-1; D not resolved. The length of the CDR3 is 11 residues. Trimming pared 0 bases from V and 8 bases from J, leaving 3 bases between. Germline V gives CDR1 KGHDR, CDR2 SFDVKD. This chain's CDR3 is CATSDLTEAFF. The CDR3 DNA reads as TGTGCCACCAGTGATTTGACCGAAGCTTTCTTT.

The chain carries TRBV18 and TRBJ2-1; possibly TRBD1 for D (5 bases). The CDR3 runs 15 residues. V was shortened by 1 base and J by 5 bases, with 12 bases between the two germline ends. The germline V gene has CDR1 KGHSH and CDR2 LQKENI. The CDR3 DNA sequence: TGTGCCAGCTCACCACAGTCGACGACAGACAATGAGCAGTTCTTC. Residues: CASSPQSTTDNEQFF.

This clonotype occurred a few times. The chain employs TRBV7-9 and TRBJ2-1; TRBD2 agrees at 12 bases. V gave up 10 bases and J gave up 7 bases; unmatched junction bases: 11. This CDR3 is 15 amino acids long. The V gene's germline CDR1 is SEHNR and CDR2 FQNEAQ (reference sequence). The CDR3 region has the DNA TGTGCCAATTCCGGACTAGCGGGAAGTTGGAATGAGCAGTTCTTC. Protein sequence: CANSGLAGSWNEQFF. Based on the CDR3 plus reference TRBV7-9 and TRBJ2-1, the full variable domain is DTGVSQNPRHKITKRGQNVTFRCDPISEHNRLYWYRQTLGQGPEFLTYFQNEAQLEKSRLLSDRFSAERPKGSFSTLEIQRTEQGDSAMYLCANSGLAGSWNEQFFGPGTRLTVL.

This clonotype was picked up many times. The genes are TRBV27 and TRBJ2-3; a weak D match, TRBD1 (5 bases). Per germline, CDR1 MNHEY and CDR2 SMNVEV (reference sequence). The CDR3 is 13 residues long. V shed 6 bases and J shed 6 bases, with 13 bases lying between them. This chain's CDR3 is CASRWGSSDTQYF. The DNA for the CDR3 is TGTGCCAGCAGATGGGGCTCCTCGGATACGCAGTATTTT.

CDR3 nucleotide sequence: TGTGCCAGCAGCCCCTCGGCCTCAACGTTAACTGAAGCTTTCTTT. Protein product: CASSPSASTLTEAFF. This chain links TRBV6-1 with TRBJ1-1; the D is unclear. The CDR3 extends over 15 amino acids. Looked up from germline, CDR1 is MNHNS and CDR2 is SASEGT. Trimming removed 6 bases from V and 5 bases from J, with 19 bases in between.

The rearrangement uses TRBV12-3 or TRBV12-4 and TRBJ1-2; D is unclear. The CDR3 sequence is 13 residues long. V was pared by 2 bases and J by 8 bases, with 12 bases between. The CDR3 reads CASSLTPLRGYTF. The CDR3 bases are TGTGCCAGCAGTTTAACTCCTCTGAGGGGCTACACCTTC.

About this clonotype: A read error is possible here, since a much larger clone lies one base away. V is TRBV7-9 and J is TRBJ2-7; 9 bases agree with TRBD2. The CDR3 has 14 residues. Trimming at V came to 6 bases and at J to 9 bases, leaving 12 bases not matched to a gene. Germline assignment: CDR1 SEHNR and CDR2 FQNEAQ (reference sequence). CDR3 region: CASSSDPSGTTQYF. CDR3 in DNA: TGTGCCAGCAGTTCCGATCCTAGCGGGACGACGCAGTACTTC. The full variable domain, with the rest looked up from reference TRBV7-9 and TRBJ2-7, is DTGVSQNPRHKITKRGQNVTFRCDPISEHNRLYWYRQTLGQGPEFLTYFQNEAQLEKSRLLSDRFSAERPKGSFSTLEIQRTEQGDSAMYLCASSSDPSGTTQYFGPGTRLTVT.

This chain joins TRBV24-1 and TRBJ2-1; weak D call: TRBD2 (9 bases). The ends were cut back, 5 bases at V and 0 bases at J, with 25 bases in the middle. This CDR3 has 20 amino acids. Germline values: CDR1 KGHDR, CDR2 SFDVKD. This chain's CDR3 is CATSGPRQGFSGSSYNEQFF. DNA of the CDR3: TGTGCCACCAGTGGCCCTCGACAGGGGTTTAGCGGGAGCTCCTACAATGAGCAGTTCTTC.

This clonotype was counted a few times. The chain carries TRBV6-1 and TRBJ2-7, with a tentative D call TRBD2 (6 bases). V lost 8 bases and J 5 bases, leaving 16 bases between the germline ends. This CDR3 has 13 amino acids. Germline loops: CDR1 MNHNS, CDR2 SASEGT. The DNA of the CDR3 is TGTGCCAGCCAGTATGCGGGGAGAGACGAGCAGTACTTC. It yields the protein CASQYAGRDEQYF.

The chain carries TRBV6-1 and TRBJ2-1; TRBD2 agrees at 7 bases. With V trimmed by 6 bases and J by 4 bases, 3 bases remained unmatched. Germline-derived CDR1 and CDR2 are MNHNS and SASEGT. The CDR3 sequence is 13 residues long. The CDR3 DNA is TGTGCCAGCAGGAGGGGAGGGTACAATGAGCAGTTCTTC. Its protein product is CASRRGGYNEQFF.

This clonotype occurred a few times. The CDR3 nucleotides are TGTGCCAGCAGCTTGTTTGCGGCCAATGAGCAGTTCTTC. It codes for CASSLFAANEQFF. The genes are TRBV5-4 and TRBJ2-1, with D hard to call. The CDR3 loop spans 13 amino acids. V was pared by 1 base and J by 6 bases, with 8 bases between. Germline V gives CDR1 SGHNT, CDR2 YYREEE (reference sequence).

J is TRBJ2-6 and V is TRBV30; no firm D call. With 1 base removed from V and 0 bases from J, the gap between germline ends came to 4 bases. The length of the CDR3 is 14 residues. From germline, CDR1 is GTSNPN and CDR2 SVGIG (reference sequence). In nucleotides, the CDR3 is TGTGCCTGGAGTGACCTCTCTGGGGCCAACGTCCTGACTTTC. Translated, it gives CAWSDLSGANVLTF.

This clonotype was observed a few times. CDR3: CASSLWGMSSYNEQFF. The CDR3, as DNA: TGTGCCAGCAGCTTATGGGGGATGAGCTCCTACAATGAGCAGTTCTTC. This chain uses TRBV7-3 with TRBJ2-1; perhaps D is TRBD1 or TRBD2 (5 bases each). Germline V gives CDR1 SGHTA, CDR2 FQGTGA. This CDR3 is 16 amino acids long. Trimming removed 2 bases from V and 0 bases from J, with 11 bases in between.

The table lists this clonotype with a few counts. V usage is TRBV6-2 or TRBV6-3 and J usage is TRBJ2-2; 7 bases match TRBD2. After removal of 5 bases from V and 1 base from J, the junction contained 4 bases not matched to a gene. Germline CDR1 MNHEY, CDR2 SVGEGT. The CDR3 contains 15 residues. CDR3 loop: CASSGRVGNTGELFF. CDR3 coding DNA: TGTGCCAGCAGTGGGAGGGTCGGGAACACCGGGGAGCTGTTTTTT.